This TCR beta chain was observed in a study of blood T cell repertoires in COVID-19. The assay was immunoSEQ multiplex PCR, and TCRdb's table has in-frame clones only and misses some. The sample carries under 250,000 clones, 65% to 90% recorded once. This clone occurred once. CDR3 length equals 14 residues. The V gene's germline CDR1 is LGHDT and CDR2 YNNKEL (reference sequence). V lost 0 bases and J lost 2, with 7 bases in between. Sequenced: PBMCs or T cells enriched from blood (not recorded which). V is TRBV3-1 (or the pseudogene TRBV3-2) and J is TRBJ1-2; no firm D call. This sequence was found in a woman in her 50s with acute COVID-19. The CDR3 loop reads CASSQDPGNYGYTF. The CDR3 bases are TGTGCCAGCAGCCAAGATCCCGGGAACTATGGCTACACCTTC.